Each of the 20 T cell receptor beta chains below was sequenced from the same sample in a study of T-cell reconstitution after alpha-beta-depleted transplantation in children. Unique molecular identifiers were used to barcode this TCRbeta library. TCRdb reprocessed the PCR reads with MiXCR, giving one entry per CDR3 protein. The sample consists of some 180,000 distinct CDR3 sequences, 6.6% of them appearing once. The sample was PBMCs, taken before TCRalphabeta/CD19-depleted stem cell transplant. The receptors were gathered from a boy younger than 10 with acute lymphoblastic leukemia, due to receive a stem cell transplant.

The sample holds many counts of this clonotype. This chain joins TRBV3-1 and TRBJ1-3; D call uncertain. The CDR3 is 13 residues long. Germline V lookup: CDR1 LGHDT, CDR2 YNNKEL (reference sequence). V dropped 3 bases and J dropped 4 bases, with 7 bases sitting between them. DNA of the CDR3: TGTGCCAGCAGCCAGCCCATGGGAAACACCATATATTTT. This codes for CASSQPMGNTIYF.

This clonotype has a handful of counts. This chain connects TRBV4-3 to TRBJ2-1; the D gene is possibly TRBD2 (6 bases). Germline CDR1 LGHNA, CDR2 YSLEER. Trimming removed 0 bases at V and 7 bases at J, with 13 bases between. This CDR3 is 15 amino acids long. The CDR3 loop is CASSQDRAGLNEQFF. The DNA of the CDR3 is TGCGCCAGCAGCCAAGATCGGGCGGGACTTAATGAGCAGTTCTTC.

This clonotype appeared many times. The rearrangement uses TRBV6-2 or TRBV6-3 and TRBJ2-1; TRBD2 matches at 7 bases. CDR3 length equals 14 residues. The germline V gene encodes CDR1 MNHEY and CDR2 SVGEGT. The ends lost 6 bases at V and 5 bases at J; junction bases unmatched: 7. CDR3 in amino acids: CASRTGTINNEQFF. For the CDR3, the DNA is TGTGCCAGCAGAACCGGGACTATCAACAATGAGCAGTTCTTC.

This clonotype was counted ten times or more. V and J are TRBV18 and TRBJ1-5; D perhaps matches TRBD1 (6 bases). Germline CDR1 and CDR2: KGHSH and LQKENI. This CDR3 has 13 amino acids. V lost 2 bases and J 7 bases, leaving 9 bases between the germline ends. Here the CDR3 reads CASSPGQRQPQHF. Written as DNA, the CDR3 is TGTGCCAGCTCACCAGGACAGAGGCAGCCCCAGCATTTT.

In its sample, this clonotype was seen many times. The V call is TRBV7-2, the J call TRBJ2-5; 7 bases are a match to TRBD1. The CDR3 sequence is 15 residues long. CDR1 is SGHTA and CDR2 is FQGNSA in the germline V gene. Trimming removed 4 bases from V and 5 bases from J; junction bases left unmatched: 10. For the CDR3, the DNA is TGTGCCAGCAGCTCCACCCTGGGACAGAGTGAGACCCAGTACTTC. Amino acid sequence: CASSSTLGQSETQYF.

This sequence joins TRBV28 and TRBJ1-1; D unresolved. The CDR3 totals 13 residues. V lost 6 bases and J lost 1, with 9 bases in between. Germline CDR1 MDHEN, CDR2 SYDVKM. DNA of the CDR3: TGTGCCAGCAGGCTCTTCTCGAACACTGAAGCTTTCTTT. Translating gives CASRLFSNTEAFF.

This clonotype was picked up many times. This chain joins TRBV20-1 and TRBJ2-7, with D possibly being TRBD2 (5 bases). This CDR3 contains 14 residues. Germline V gene lookup returns CDR1 DFQATT and CDR2 SNEGSKA (reference sequence). The germline V and J ends were trimmed by 5 bases and 0 bases, with 14 bases remaining between them. The CDR3 protein is CSAAQSRDSYEQYF. For the CDR3, the DNA is TGCAGTGCTGCGCAAAGCCGGGACTCCTACGAGCAGTACTTC.

This clonotype came up many times. The chain recombines TRBV2 with TRBJ2-4, with 8 bases identical to TRBD2. Germline CDR1 is SNHLY and CDR2 is FYNNEI. The CDR3 extends over 16 amino acids. The V segment lost 7 bases and the J segment 0 bases; nucleotides outside the gene matches: 8. The CDR3 DNA follows: TGTGCCAGCAACCAGGGACTAGTTACAGCCAAAAACATTCAGTACTTC. Its protein is CASNQGLVTAKNIQYF.

This clonotype was seen many times. The chain carries TRBV20-1 and TRBJ2-7, with D perhaps TRBD1 (5 bases). The V end was cut by 5 bases, the J end by 2 bases, with 13 bases between. The CDR3 length is 13 residues. CDR1 and CDR2 (germline): DFQATT, SNEGSKA (reference sequence). CDR3 amino acids: CSAHLSGTYEQYF. CDR3 nucleotides: TGCAGTGCTCATCTCTCAGGGACCTACGAGCAGTACTTC.

This clonotype was counted ten times or more. Since a much larger clone is just one base distant, this may be a read error. The CDR3 here is CASRQGQGYEQYF. Written as DNA, the CDR3 is TGCGCCAGCCGCCAGGGACAGGGGTACGAGCAGTACTTC. The chain recombines TRBV5-1 with TRBJ2-7; 10 nucleotides align to TRBD1. Trimming cost V 7 bases and J 4 bases; bases outside gene matches: 5. This CDR3 region has 13 residues. Germline lookup yields CDR1 SGHRS and CDR2 YFSETQ.

In this sample, this clonotype turned up many times. The chain carries TRBV7-9 and TRBJ1-5; TRBD1 might be the D (5 bases). V lost 0 bases, J lost 5 bases, and 11 bases lay in between. This CDR3 is 15 amino acids long. Germline V gives CDR1 SEHNR, CDR2 FQNEAQ (reference sequence). Here the CDR3 DNA reads TGTGCCAGCAGCTTAGCGGGGGGATCGGATCAGCCCCAGCATTTT. Encoded protein: CASSLAGGSDQPQHF.

J is TRBJ2-5 and V is TRBV13; 9 bases map to TRBD2. Germline trimming cut 2 bases from V and 2 bases from J; bases unmatched to any gene: 12. This CDR3 has 18 residues. Germline assignment: CDR1 PRHDT and CDR2 FYEKMQ (reference sequence). Written as DNA, the CDR3 is TGTGCCAGCAGCTTAATCCCCCTAGCGGGAAGGAAGCAAGAGACCCAGTACTTC. This encodes CASSLIPLAGRKQETQYF. Filled out from reference TRBV13 and TRBJ2-5, the complete variable domain reads AAGVIQSPRHLIKEKRETATLKCYPIPRHDTVYWYQQGPGQDPQFLISFYEKMQSDKGSIPDRFSAQQFSDYHSELNMSSLELGDSALYFCASSLIPLAGRKQETQYFGPGTRLLVL.

A few counts support this clonotype. The CDR3 DNA reads as TGCGCCAGCCAGACATGGACTAGCGGGGGGGATACGCAGTATTTT. It encodes CASQTWTSGGDTQYF. This chain joins TRBV4-3 and TRBJ2-3, with 14 positions matching TRBD2. Per the germline V gene, CDR1 is LGHNA and CDR2 is YSLEER. This CDR3 region has 15 residues. The V segment lost 8 bases and the J segment 6 bases; nucleotides outside the gene matches: 7.

In this sample, this clonotype turned up many times. The chain has TRBV28 and TRBJ2-5; 7 nucleotides line up with TRBD1. Germline V gene lookup returns CDR1 MDHEN and CDR2 SYDVKM. This CDR3 is 14 amino acids long. Trimming cost V 6 bases and J 3 bases; bases outside gene matches: 7. The CDR3 DNA is TGTGCCAGCAGGCCTCGACAGGGAGAAGAGACCCAGTACTTC. Translating gives CASRPRQGEETQYF.

The CDR3 DNA is TGTGCCAGCAGTTACGACAGAGCAACTAATGAAAAACTGTTTTTT. Translating it yields CASSYDRATNEKLFF. The J gene is TRBJ1-4, the V gene TRBV6-2 or TRBV6-3, with D possibly TRBD1 on 5 matching bases. The germline V gene has CDR1 MNHEY and CDR2 SVGEGT. The CDR3 is 15 residues long. V was trimmed by 2 bases and J by 0 bases, leaving 7 bases between them.

This clonotype was observed at least ten times. The chain has TRBV6-2 or TRBV6-3 and TRBJ1-2; no reliable D call. Trimming removed 9 bases at V and 5 bases at J, with 7 bases between. Germline values: CDR1 MNHEY, CDR2 SVGEGT. CDR3 length equals 10 residues. The DNA for the CDR3 is TGTGCCAGTGAAGGGTATGGCTACACCTTC. The encoded protein is CASEGYGYTF.

Ten or more counts support this clonotype. The V and J genes are TRBV7-9 and TRBJ2-5; D gene unclear. CDR3 length: 14 amino acids. Germline CDR1 is SEHNR and CDR2 is FQNEAQ (reference sequence). The V end was cut by 2 bases, the J end by 2 bases, with 9 bases between. The CDR3 spells CASSLLGYQETQYF. CDR3 coding DNA: TGTGCCAGCAGCTTATTGGGTTATCAAGAGACCCAGTACTTC.

In its sample, this clonotype was seen many times. The chain has TRBV28 and TRBJ2-1; the D gene is possibly TRBD2 (5 bases). This CDR3 is 16 amino acids long. Trimming took off 6 bases at V and 5 bases at J, with 20 bases between the two ends. The germline CDR1 and CDR2 sequences are MDHEN and SYDVKM. The CDR3 DNA reads as TGTGCCAGCAGCCAAAGGGAGCTAGCTCCAAACAATGAGCAGTTCTTC. This translates into CASSQRELAPNNEQFF.

The table lists this clonotype with a few counts. The chain carries TRBV7-2 and TRBJ2-1, with 9 nucleotides matching TRBD2. The germline V gene has CDR1 SGHTA and CDR2 FQGNSA. V lost 1 base, J lost 3 bases, and 4 bases stayed unmatched. The CDR3 spans 16 residues. Here the CDR3 DNA reads TGTGCCAGCAGCTTAGAGCGGGGGGCCGGCTACAATGAGCAGTTCTTC. Protein product: CASSLERGAGYNEQFF.

This clonotype was seen many times. The chain combines TRBV2 with TRBJ1-1; maybe TRBD1 (6 bases). Trimming removed 8 bases from V and 0 bases from J, with 13 bases in between. The CDR3 loop spans 14 amino acids. Germline CDR1 SNHLY, CDR2 FYNNEI. The CDR3, as DNA: TGTGCCAGCCGTGGGGGGCGTTTGAACACTGAAGCTTTCTTT. This codes for CASRGGRLNTEAFF.